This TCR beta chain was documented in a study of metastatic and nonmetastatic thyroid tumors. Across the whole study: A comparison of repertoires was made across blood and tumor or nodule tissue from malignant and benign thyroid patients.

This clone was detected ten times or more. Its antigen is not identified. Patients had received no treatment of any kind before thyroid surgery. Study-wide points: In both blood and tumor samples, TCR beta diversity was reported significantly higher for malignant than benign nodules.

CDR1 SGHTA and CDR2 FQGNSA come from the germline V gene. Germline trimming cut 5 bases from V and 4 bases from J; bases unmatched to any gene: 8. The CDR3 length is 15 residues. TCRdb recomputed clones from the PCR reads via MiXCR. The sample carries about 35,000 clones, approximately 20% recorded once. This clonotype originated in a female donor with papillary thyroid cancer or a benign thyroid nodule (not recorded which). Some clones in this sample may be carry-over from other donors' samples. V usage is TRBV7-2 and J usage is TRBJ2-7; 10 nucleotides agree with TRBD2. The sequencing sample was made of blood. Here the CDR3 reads CASSPTSGTGYEQYF. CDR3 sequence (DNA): TGTGCCAGCAGCCCAACTAGCGGGACGGGGTACGAGCAGTACTTC.